This entry concerns a single TCR beta chain. Its antigen is currently unknown. The germline CDR1 and CDR2 sequences are SGHTA and FQGNSA. The CDR3 loop spans 15 amino acids. Trimming took 3 bases from V and 4 from J, leaving 15 bases between them. The data derive from a study of CD8+ T cells in alopecia areata. Study-level background: Tofacitinib treatment spanned 6 to 18 months, with 6 months off drug afterward.

Study-level results: Scalp repertoires also include resident alphabeta T cells from normal skin.

Sequencing relied on a cDNA template that was reverse transcribed from extracted RNA. Assay: immunoSEQ multiplex PCR; the TCRdb copy retains only in-frame clones and omits some. Here the sample spans more than 8,500 clones, 55% to 75% being singletons. As part of sample collection, lesional scalp punch biopsies and peripheral blood were taken from alopecia areata patients. The source of this sequence is a human donor with alopecia areata. V and J are TRBV7-2 and TRBJ1-2; tentative D call: TRBD1 (5 bases). Sequencing input: skin. DNA of the CDR3: TGTGCCAGCAGCTTCTTTCGGGGCCCCATCTATGGCTACACCTTC. Its translation: CASSFFRGPIYGYTF.